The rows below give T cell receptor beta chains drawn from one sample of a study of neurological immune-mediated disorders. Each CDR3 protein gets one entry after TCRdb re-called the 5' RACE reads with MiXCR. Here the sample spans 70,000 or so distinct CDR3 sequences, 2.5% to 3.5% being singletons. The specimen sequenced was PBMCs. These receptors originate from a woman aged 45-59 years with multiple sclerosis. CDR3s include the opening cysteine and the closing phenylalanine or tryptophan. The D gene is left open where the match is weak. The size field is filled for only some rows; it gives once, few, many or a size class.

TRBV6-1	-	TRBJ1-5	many	CASSEIQNQPQHF	TGTGCCAGCAGTGAGATCCAGAATCAGCCCCAGCATTTT
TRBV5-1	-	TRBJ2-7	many	CASSGQMTAYEQYF	TGCGCCAGCTCTGGACAGATGACAGCCTACGAGCAGTACTTC
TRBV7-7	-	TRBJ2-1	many	CASSFTSTGTDQFF	TGTGCCAGCAGCTTCACATCTACCGGGACTGACCAGTTCTTC
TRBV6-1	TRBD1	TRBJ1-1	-	CASSFPGQGRVEAFF	TGTGCCAGCAGTTTTCCGGGACAGGGGAGGGTTGAAGCTTTCTTT
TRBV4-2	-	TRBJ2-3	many	CASSQGDTQYF	TGTGCCAGCAGCCAAGGAGATACGCAGTATTTT
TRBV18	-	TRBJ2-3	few	CASSPSLEARNTQYF	TGTGCCAGCTCACCCTCACTAGAGGCGAGGAATACGCAGTATTTT
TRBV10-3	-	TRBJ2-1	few	CAISGGAEQFF	TGTGCCATCAGTGGGGGGGCTGAGCAGTTCTTC
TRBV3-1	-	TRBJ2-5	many	CASSPAIRTQETQYF	TGTGCCAGCAGCCCTGCAATCCGGACCCAAGAGACCCAGTACTTC
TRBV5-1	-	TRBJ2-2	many	CASSFGVGELFF	TGCGCCAGCAGCTTTGGCGTCGGGGAGCTGTTTTTT
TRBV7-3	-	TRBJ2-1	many	CASSPRTIGSYNEQFF	TGTGCCAGCAGCCCGAGGACTATCGGCTCCTACAATGAGCAGTTCTTC
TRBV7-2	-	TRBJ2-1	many	CASSYNSQGNEQFF	TGTGCCAGCAGCTATAACTCTCAGGGTAATGAGCAGTTCTTC
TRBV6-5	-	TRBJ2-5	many	CASSYGTLETQYF	TGTGCCAGCAGTTACGGGACTTTAGAGACCCAGTACTTC
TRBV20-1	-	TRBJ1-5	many	CSVGGPGRSQPQHF	TGCAGTGTTGGTGGGCCCGGGAGGTCCCAGCCCCAGCATTTT
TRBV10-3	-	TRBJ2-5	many	CAISESTRETKKTQYF	TGTGCCATCAGTGAGTCAACCCGGGAAACCAAGAAGACCCAGTACTTC
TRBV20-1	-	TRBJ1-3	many	CSARPRSSGNTIYF	TGCAGTGCTAGGCCCAGATCCTCTGGAAACACCATATATTTT
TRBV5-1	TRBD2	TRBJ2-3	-	CASSPLGLAGGGTQYF	TGTGCCAGCAGCCCCTTAGGGCTAGCGGGGGGTGGTACGCAGTATTTT
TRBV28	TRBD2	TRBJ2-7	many	CASRTSGAYEQYF	TGTGCCAGCCGTACTAGCGGAGCCTACGAGCAGTACTTC
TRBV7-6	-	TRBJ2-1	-	CASSLAYGEQFF	TGTGCCAGCAGTTTGGCTTACGGTGAGCAGTTCTTC
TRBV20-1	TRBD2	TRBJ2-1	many	CSARDLETSGVEQFF	TGCAGTGCTAGAGATCTGGAGACTAGCGGGGTTGAGCAGTTCTTC
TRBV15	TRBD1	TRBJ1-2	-	CATSENRGLNYGYTF	TGTGCCACCAGCGAAAACAGGGGACTTAACTATGGCTACACCTTC
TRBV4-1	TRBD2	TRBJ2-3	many	CASSTPGAGVGDTQYF	TGCGCCAGCAGCACCCCCGGGGCGGGAGTAGGAGATACGCAGTATTTT
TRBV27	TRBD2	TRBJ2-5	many	CASSFASGRETQYF	TGTGCCAGCAGTTTCGCTAGCGGGAGAGAGACCCAGTACTTC
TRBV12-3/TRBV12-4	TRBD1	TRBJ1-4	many	CASSLTTLTGPNEKLFF	TGTGCCAGCAGTTTAACGACCCTGACAGGGCCTAATGAAAAACTGTTTTTT
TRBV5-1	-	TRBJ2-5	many	CASSFETNQETQYF	TGCGCCAGCAGCTTTGAGACCAACCAAGAGACCCAGTACTTC
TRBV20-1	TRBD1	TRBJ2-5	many	CSADSTGGPGIAQYF	TGCAGTGCCGATTCAACAGGGGGCCCCGGGATAGCCCAGTACTTC
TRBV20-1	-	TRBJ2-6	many	CSAMSGGANVLTF	TGCAGTGCTATGTCGGGGGGGGCCAACGTCCTGACTTTC
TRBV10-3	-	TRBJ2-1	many	CAIKAGSSYNEQFF	TGTGCCATCAAGGCGGGCAGCTCCTACAATGAGCAGTTCTTC
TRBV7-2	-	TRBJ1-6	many	CASSLQVINSPLHF	TGTGCCAGCAGCTTGCAGGTTATTAATTCACCCCTCCACTTT
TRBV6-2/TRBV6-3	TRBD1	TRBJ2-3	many	CASSSPGTGMITDTQYF	TGTGCCAGCAGTTCGCCGGGGACAGGGATGATCACAGATACGCAGTATTTT
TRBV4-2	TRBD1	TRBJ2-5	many	CASSGQGRETQYF	TGTGCCAGCAGCGGACAGGGTCGGGAGACCCAGTACTTC
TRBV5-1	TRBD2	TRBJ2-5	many	CASSLEGLAGEETQYF	TGCGCCAGCAGCTTGGAGGGACTAGCGGGGGAAGAGACCCAGTACTTC
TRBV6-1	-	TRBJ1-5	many	CATMKTGHSNQPQHF	TGTGCCACCATGAAAACGGGACATAGCAATCAGCCCCAGCATTTT
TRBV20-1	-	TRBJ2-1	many	CSAGSRRYEQFF	TGCAGTGCCGGCTCGCGTAGATATGAGCAGTTCTTC
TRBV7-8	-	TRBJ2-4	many	CASSTRGARNIQYF	TGTGCCAGCAGCACCCGCGGGGCCCGAAACATTCAGTACTTC
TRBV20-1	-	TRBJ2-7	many	CSARAPPYEQYF	TGCAGTGCTAGGGCACCCCCCTACGAGCAGTACTTC
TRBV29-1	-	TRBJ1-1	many	CSANDGGDTEAFF	TGCAGCGCCAACGATGGAGGGGACACTGAAGCTTTCTTT
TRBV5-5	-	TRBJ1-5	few	CASSYGVGNQPQHF	TGTGCCAGCAGCTATGGGGTAGGGAATCAGCCCCAGCATTTT
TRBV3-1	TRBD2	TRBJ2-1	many	CASSRGLAGNEQFF	TGTGCCAGCAGCCGGGGACTAGCGGGGAATGAGCAGTTCTTC
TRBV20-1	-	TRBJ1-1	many	CSASRFSPYPNTEAFF	TGCAGTGCTAGTAGGTTCAGCCCTTATCCGAACACTGAAGCTTTCTTT
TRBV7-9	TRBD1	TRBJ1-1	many	CASRAGQGKTEAFF	TGTGCCAGCAGAGCGGGACAGGGGAAGACTGAAGCTTTCTTT
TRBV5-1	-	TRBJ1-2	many	CASSLALIQGDGYTF	TGCGCCAGCAGCTTGGCCCTCATACAGGGCGATGGCTACACCTTC